These T cell receptor beta chains were read from a single sample in a study of regulatory T cells in long-lasting Graves disease. In TCRdb, the multiplex PCR reads were re-called with MiXCR into one record per CDR3 protein. The sample records over 350,000 distinct CDR3 sequences, less than 25% being singletons. The sequencing here drew on peripheral blood mononuclear cells (PBMCs), taken when the disease was refractory, from a patient treated with antithyroid drugs. The receptors come from a female donor with Graves disease. Each CDR3 is given with its conserved first and last residue. The order of the fields is J gene, D gene, V gene, clone size, CDR3 DNA, CDR3 protein. D genes are given only for firm matches. The size entry is marked missing in some rows and otherwise reads once, few, many or a size class.

>TRBJ2-7|TRBD1|TRBV28|NA
TGTGCCAGCAGTCGTACAGGGGTCACAATCTACGAGCAGTACTTC
CASSRTGVTIYEQYF
>TRBJ2-7|TRBD1|TRBV20-1|many
TGCAGTGCTAGAGACCCGGACAGGGTAACGCGGGAGCAGTACTTC
CSARDPDRVTREQYF
>TRBJ2-1|TRBD1|TRBV2|NA
TGTGCCAGCAGTTCCGGGACAGGGAAATACAATCAGCAGTTCTTC
CASSSGTGKYNQQFF
>TRBJ1-2|NA|TRBV6-5|few
TGTGCCAGCAGTTACCGGCAGAACTATGGCTACACCTTC
CASSYRQNYGYTF
>TRBJ1-5|NA|TRBV19|few
TGTGCCAGTAGTATGGTGGGCGGTAGCAATCAGCCCCAGCATTTT
CASSMVGGSNQPQHF
>TRBJ2-7|TRBD1|TRBV6-1|NA
TGTGCCAGCAGGGGTACAGGGGTAAGCTACGAGCAGTACTTC
CASRGTGVSYEQYF
>TRBJ2-1|TRBD1|TRBV6-9|NA
TGCGCCAGCAACTCCGGGACAGGGTCGAATGAGCAGTTCTTC
CASNSGTGSNEQFF
>TRBJ2-7|NA|TRBV7-8|NA
TGTGCCAGCAGCTTAGCGTTCGGGGGGGACAGTACCTACGAGCAGTACTTC
CASSLAFGGDSTYEQYF
>TRBJ1-1|TRBD1|TRBV3-1|NA
TGTGCCAGCAGCCGGCCGGGACAGATGAACACTGAAGCTTTCTTT
CASSRPGQMNTEAFF
>TRBJ1-5|TRBD1|TRBV27|many
TGTGCCAGCAGTCGGACAGGGACGGCTCAGCCCCAGCATTTT
CASSRTGTAQPQHF
>TRBJ2-5|NA|TRBV5-1|NA
TGCGCCAGCAGCTGGGACGGATCTCAAGAGACCCAGTACTTC
CASSWDGSQETQYF
>TRBJ2-6|NA|TRBV7-3|many
TGTGCCAGCAGCCCCCACAGGGCTGGGGCCAACGTCCTGACTTTC
CASSPHRAGANVLTF
>TRBJ2-2|NA|TRBV7-2|few
TGTGCCAGCAGCCCTCAGGGGGGCACCGGGGAGCTGTTTTTT
CASSPQGGTGELFF
>TRBJ1-1|NA|TRBV12-5|many
TGTGCTAGTGGTGACAGCCAGAACACTGAAGCTTTCTTT
CASGDSQNTEAFF
>TRBJ1-5|NA|TRBV5-5|NA
TGTGCCAGCAGCTTCTACCAGGCCAATCAGCCCCAGCATTTT
CASSFYQANQPQHF
>TRBJ2-2|TRBD1|TRBV10-3|NA
TGTGCCATCAGGTCCGGACAGGGTGGCGGGGAGCTGTTTTTT
CAIRSGQGGGELFF
>TRBJ2-2|NA|TRBV11-1|few
TGTGCCAGCAGCCCCCGGGCAGCCGGGGAGCTGTTTTTT
CASSPRAAGELFF
>TRBJ2-3|NA|TRBV11-3|once
TGTGCCAGCAGCCATAGACTTAGCACAGATACGCAGTATTTT
CASSHRLSTDTQYF
>TRBJ2-2|NA|TRBV5-8|many
TGTGCCAGCAGCTTGACCCCCGGGGAGCTGTTTTTT
CASSLTPGELFF
>TRBJ2-5|TRBD2|TRBV6-2/TRBV6-3|many
TGTGCCAGCAGTTACGGGACTAGCGGACAGACCCAGTACTTC
CASSYGTSGQTQYF
>TRBJ1-1|NA|TRBV30|many
TGTGCGAGGGGGGTGGGTACTGAAGCTTTCTTT
CARGVGTEAFF
>TRBJ2-7|TRBD1|TRBV20-1|many
TGCAGTGCAGAAGACAGGGCTAGCTCCTACGAGCAGTACTTC
CSAEDRASSYEQYF
>TRBJ2-3|NA|TRBV30|NA
TGTGCCCTAAAACCGGCGGGAACCCCAGATACGCAGTATTTT
CALKPAGTPDTQYF
>TRBJ2-1|TRBD2|TRBV7-6|NA
TGTGCCAGCAGCTTAGATGGCGGGAGAATGGGTGAGCAGTTCTTC
CASSLDGGRMGEQFF
>TRBJ1-1|NA|TRBV7-3|NA
TGTGCCAGCAGCCCCGGGGCGAACAAGAACACTGAAGCTTTCTTT
CASSPGANKNTEAFF
>TRBJ1-1|NA|TRBV18|many
TGTGCCAGCTCACTTAAACAGGGGAACACTGAAGCTTTCTTT
CASSLKQGNTEAFF
>TRBJ1-5|NA|TRBV7-2|many
TGTGCCAGCAGCTTGGGGGGGGAGAGCAATCAGCCCCAGCATTTT
CASSLGGESNQPQHF
>TRBJ2-6|NA|TRBV19|few
TGTGCCAGTAGTCCCGGGGTAGCGGTAAGCTCTGGGGCCAACGTCCTGACTTTC
CASSPGVAVSSGANVLTF
>TRBJ2-2|TRBD2|TRBV11-2|NA
TGTGCCAGCAGCCCCTTGGCGGGAGAGTGGAAAGGGGAGCTGTTTTTT
CASSPLAGEWKGELFF
>TRBJ2-5|TRBD2|TRBV7-2|many
TGTGCCAGCAGCTTAGTTCGGCCCGGGACTAGCGGGAGAAAGACCCAGTACTTC
CASSLVRPGTSGRKTQYF
>TRBJ1-5|TRBD1|TRBV20-1|many
TGCAGTGCTAGTGGGACGGACAGGGGTCAGCCCCAGCATTTT
CSASGTDRGQPQHF
>TRBJ2-5|NA|TRBV12-3/TRBV12-4|many
TGTGCCAGCAGTGACCTAATCCAAGAGACCCAGTACTTC
CASSDLIQETQYF
>TRBJ2-7|TRBD1|TRBV7-9|NA
TGTGCCAGCAGCTCTACCGGGACAGCTCTCTACGAGCAGTACTTC
CASSSTGTALYEQYF
>TRBJ2-3|TRBD1|TRBV19|NA
TGTGCCAGTAGTCCCGCCGGGACAGGGGGAACAGATACGCAGTATTTT
CASSPAGTGGTDTQYF
>TRBJ2-7|NA|TRBV7-2|few
TGTGCCAGCAGCTCATCAGGCCACGAGCAGTACTTC
CASSSSGHEQYF
>TRBJ1-2|NA|TRBV10-3|few
TGTGCCATCAGTGAGTCAGCGGGAAACTATGGCTACACCTTC
CAISESAGNYGYTF
>TRBJ2-7|TRBD1|TRBV30|once
TGTGCCTGGAGTATATGGGACAGTCGGGGCTACGAGCAGTACTTC
CAWSIWDSRGYEQYF
>TRBJ1-1|NA|TRBV6-1|few
TGTGCCACCAGGCGGGAGACCTTGAACACTGAAGCTTTCTTT
CATRRETLNTEAFF
>TRBJ2-7|NA|TRBV6-2/TRBV6-3|NA
TGTGCCAGCAGTGAACAAAGGGGACCGGGTGAGCAGTACTTC
CASSEQRGPGEQYF
>TRBJ2-4|TRBD2|TRBV5-6|NA
TGTGCCAGCAGTCATAGCGGGAGAGGGTCGGCCAAAAACATTCAGTACTTC
CASSHSGRGSAKNIQYF
>TRBJ2-3|TRBD2|TRBV7-2|NA
TGTGCCAGCAGCCCACGGCCTAGCGGACTAGGGGATACGCAGTATTTT
CASSPRPSGLGDTQYF
>TRBJ2-3|TRBD2|TRBV20-1|NA
TGCAGTGCTAGTCCTATCACTAGCGGGAGTGCAGGTGGCACAGATACGCAGTATTTT
CSASPITSGSAGGTDTQYF
>TRBJ2-1|TRBD2|TRBV27|many
TGTGCCAGCAGTTTCCTGGGACTAGCGGGAGTTAAAAATGAGCAGTTCTTC
CASSFLGLAGVKNEQFF
>TRBJ1-1|NA|TRBV20-1|few
TGCAGTGCGTATAATTACACTGAAGCTTTCTTT
CSAYNYTEAFF
>TRBJ2-5|NA|TRBV13|many
TGTGCCAGCAGCTCCTGGTTACAGGATACCCAAGAGACCCAGTACTTC
CASSSWLQDTQETQYF
>TRBJ2-3|TRBD1|TRBV20-1|once
TGCAGTGCTTTGACAGGGGGCGGGTACACAGATACGCAGTATTTT
CSALTGGGYTDTQYF
>TRBJ1-6|NA|TRBV30|many
TGTGCCTGGACAAGCGGATCACCCCTCCACTTT
CAWTSGSPLHF
>TRBJ2-7|NA|TRBV27|many
TGTGCCAGCAGTTCGGTTCCCGGCGAGCAGTACTTC
CASSSVPGEQYF
>TRBJ1-3|NA|TRBV4-1|many
TGCGCCAGCAGCCAACTTTCGACAGCCGGCTCTGGAAACACCATATATTTT
CASSQLSTAGSGNTIYF
>TRBJ2-5|NA|TRBV7-2|many
TGTGCCAGCAGCTTAGTGCAGGGAAAAGGGACCCAGTACTTC
CASSLVQGKGTQYF